This is a list of T cell receptor beta chains from one sample in a study of Graves' ophthalmopathy and Graves' hyperthyroidism. TCRdb re-called the multiplex PCR reads with MiXCR, one entry per CDR3 protein. Among 360,000 or so distinct CDR3 sequences listed, about 17% were seen once. Sequencing was carried out using peripheral blood. These receptors were taken from a woman aged 18-35 years with Graves' ophthalmopathy. Both conserved end residues are part of each CDR3.

TRBV6-1,13,TRBJ1-2,CASSGTRNYGYTF
TRBV28,16,TRBJ2-5,CASSSILLGRQETQYF
TRBV6-1,16,TRBJ1-2,CASSERRAGANYGYTF
TRBV12-3/TRBV12-4,16,TRBJ1-6,CASSLDRRPFNSPLHF
TRBV28,14,TRBJ1-1,CASSPGAMNTEAFF
TRBV6-2/TRBV6-3,12,TRBJ1-1,CASSPFGTEAFF
TRBV29-1,12,TRBJ1-2,CSVYDRAPGYTF
TRBV5-1,15,TRBJ2-6,CASSLQAPGANVLTF
TRBV3-1,15,TRBJ2-5,CASSQGQGHQETQYF
TRBV30,15,TRBJ2-4,CAWSVTRRAQNIQYF
TRBV7-2,14,TRBJ2-5,CASSLLDYQETQYF
TRBV6-1,13,TRBJ2-5,CASREGGAETQYF
TRBV2,14,TRBJ2-7,CASRDGTVLYEQYF
TRBV12-3/TRBV12-4,12,TRBJ2-4,CASSLEGTIQYF
TRBV14,13,TRBJ2-2,CASSRLSGGELFF
TRBV27,12,TRBJ1-2,CASRAEDYGYTF